The present TCR beta chain was sequenced within a study of shared clonotypes between healthy human individuals. Assay execution took place at the deep level. Clones were read by immunoSEQ multiplex PCR, and TCRdb kept only the in-frame ones, dropping some. The repertoire holds about 490,000 clones, around 80% seen once, with roughly 12% in the top ten. This CDR3 spans 16 amino acids. Germline-derived CDR1 and CDR2 are SGHDN and FVKESK. J was trimmed by 1 base and V by 4 bases; bases with no gene match: 5. The clonotype comes from a woman between 35 and 50 years old in good health. Some clones in this sample may be carry-over from other donors' samples. The genes are TRBV14 and TRBJ2-4; 9 bases fit TRBD2. The sequenced sample consisted of PBMCs. The CDR3 loop is CASSPLAGMAKNIQYF. The DNA for the CDR3 is TGTGCCAGCAGCCCTCTAGCGGGAATGGCCAAAAACATTCAGTACTTC.